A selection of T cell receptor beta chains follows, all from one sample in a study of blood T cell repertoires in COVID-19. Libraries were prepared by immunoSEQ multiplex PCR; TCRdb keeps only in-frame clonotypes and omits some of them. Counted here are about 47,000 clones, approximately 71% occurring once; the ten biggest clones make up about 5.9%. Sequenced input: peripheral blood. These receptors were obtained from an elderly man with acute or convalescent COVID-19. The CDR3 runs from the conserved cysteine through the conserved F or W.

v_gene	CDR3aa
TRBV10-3	CAIRKGTEYNSPLHF
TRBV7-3	CASSPEGGVETQYF
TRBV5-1	CASSLAPDSNQPQHF
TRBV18	CASSPGQGVNSPLHF
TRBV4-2	CASSQDFHREGGEQFF
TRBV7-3	CASSLGGGGTEAFF
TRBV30	CAWNPGVGTEAFF
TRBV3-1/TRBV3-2	CASSHEGLFSGNTIYF
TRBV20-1	CSASGGANQPQHF
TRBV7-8	CASSTGLASYNEQFF
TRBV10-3	CATRTDSLQYF
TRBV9	CASSPRDRSTEAFF
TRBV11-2	CASSPSGGWYEQYF
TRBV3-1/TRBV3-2	CASSQSLDQETQYF